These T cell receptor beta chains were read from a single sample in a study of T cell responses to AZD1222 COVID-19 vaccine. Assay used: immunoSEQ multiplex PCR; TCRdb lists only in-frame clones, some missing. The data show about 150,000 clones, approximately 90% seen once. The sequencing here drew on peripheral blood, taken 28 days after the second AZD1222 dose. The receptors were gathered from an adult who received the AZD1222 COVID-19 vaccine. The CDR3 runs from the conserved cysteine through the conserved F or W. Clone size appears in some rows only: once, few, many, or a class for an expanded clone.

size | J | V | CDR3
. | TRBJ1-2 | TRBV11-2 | CASSFWPRGRNYGYTF
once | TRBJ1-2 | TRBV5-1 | CASSSEGRWYGYTF
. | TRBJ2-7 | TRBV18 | CASSPRRDDEQYF
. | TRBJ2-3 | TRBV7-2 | CASSLGLYGTQYF
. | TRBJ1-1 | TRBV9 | CASSVGGQRGTEAFF
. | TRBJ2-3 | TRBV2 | CASLRERSTDTQYF
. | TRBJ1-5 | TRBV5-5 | CASSQESNQPQHF
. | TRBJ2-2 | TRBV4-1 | CASSLVAGGSGELFF
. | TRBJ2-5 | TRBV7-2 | CASSLSGGRETQYF
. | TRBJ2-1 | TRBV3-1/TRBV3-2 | CASSQESGSYNEQFF
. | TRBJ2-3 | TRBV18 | CASSPPSRDFTDTQYF
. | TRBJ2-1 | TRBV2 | CASGAGVDYNEQFF
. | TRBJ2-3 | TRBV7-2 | CASSLVRTDTQYF
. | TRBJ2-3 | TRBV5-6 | CASSATHSDTQYF
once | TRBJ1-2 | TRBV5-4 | CASSTDRGDYGYTF
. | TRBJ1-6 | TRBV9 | CASSVAVGIGSPLHF
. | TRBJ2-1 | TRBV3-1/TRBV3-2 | CASSQGGPEQFF
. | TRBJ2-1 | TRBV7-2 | CASSSLVGSTEQFF
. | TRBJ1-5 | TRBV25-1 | CASSLDSNQPQHF
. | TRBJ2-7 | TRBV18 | CASSPGLSYEQYF
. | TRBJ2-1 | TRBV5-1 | CASSPAVGGQHEQFF
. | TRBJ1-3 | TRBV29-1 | CSVGGSGNTIYF
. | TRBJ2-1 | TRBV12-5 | CASGKSPQGWEPPPSSYNEQFF
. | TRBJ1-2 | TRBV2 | CASRGGHFYGYTF
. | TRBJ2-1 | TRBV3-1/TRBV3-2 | CASSQGGPSYNEQFF
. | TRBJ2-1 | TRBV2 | CASSGLAGGPRKGFF
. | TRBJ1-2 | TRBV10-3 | CAISGGQNYGYTF
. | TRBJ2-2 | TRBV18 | CASSTRSPSGGANTGELFF
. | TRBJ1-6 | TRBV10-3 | CAISGGQDNSPLHF
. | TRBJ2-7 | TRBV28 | CASSPSLNRGGYEQYF
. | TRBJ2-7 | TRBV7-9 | CASSSRDRVNYEQYF
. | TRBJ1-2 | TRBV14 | CASSQEEAGGHYGYTF
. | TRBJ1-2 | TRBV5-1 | CASRLTDRYTF
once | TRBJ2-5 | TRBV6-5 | CATPRSDQETQYF
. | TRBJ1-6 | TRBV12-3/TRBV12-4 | CASRQTNSPLHF
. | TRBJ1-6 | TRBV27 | CASSLVLGQDSSYNSPLHF
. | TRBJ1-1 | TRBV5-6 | CASSLRYEAFF
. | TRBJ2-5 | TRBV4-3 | CASSQDWASGGETQYF
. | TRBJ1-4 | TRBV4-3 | CASSQDRFSINEKLFF
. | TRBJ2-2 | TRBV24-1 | CATSDFLDRSGTGELFF
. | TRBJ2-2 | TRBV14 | CASSHRPGPYGELFF
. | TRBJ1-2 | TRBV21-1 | CASSLQGRDYGYTF
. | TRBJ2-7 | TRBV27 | CASSRTWAGMHEQYF
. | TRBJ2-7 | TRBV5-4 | CASSARMVGEQYF
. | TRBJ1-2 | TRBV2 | CASSYTTGGYTF
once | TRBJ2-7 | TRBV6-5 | CASRPTGDGYEQYF
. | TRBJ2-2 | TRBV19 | CASSIGTNTGELFF
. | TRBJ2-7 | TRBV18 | CASSPDKVGGEQYF